The TCR beta chain described here comes from a study of T cells after posttransplantation cyclophosphamide. Study-wide points: Recipient CMV seropositivity and CMV reactivation strongly tracked TRB clonality. Skin or GI-infiltrating T cells shared few TRB sequences with blood. Donor-recipient repertoire similarity was low at 1-2 months, rising over year one.

This clone occurred a few times. Its antigen is undetermined. The length of the CDR3 is 16 residues. The V and J ends lost 5 bases and 2 bases, in that order; junction bases with no gene match: 3. Treatment was busulfan-fludarabine conditioning, a marrow graft, and cyclophosphamide on days +3 and +4. The protocol was immunoSEQ multiplex PCR, while the TCRdb copy is restricted to in-frame clones and leaves out a portion. This sample has roughly 8,000 clones, each found more than once. The receptor comes from a female patient between 55 and 75 years old who received an allogeneic stem cell transplant from an unrelated donor, was CMV-positive, and had acute GVHD only. The graft donor may account for some of the T cells. The sample in question was PBMCs, obtained less than 95 days after allogeneic stem cell transplant with posttransplant cyclophosphamide. The chain is built from TRBV12-3 or TRBV12-4 and TRBJ2-3; 14 positions match TRBD2. The CDR3 protein is CASSRTSGGFTDTQYF. The CDR3 DNA follows: TGTGCCAGCAGTAGGACTAGCGGGGGGTTCACAGATACGCAGTATTTT.